The clone carrying this TCR beta chain was seen ten or more times. The source of the sample is a study of regulatory T cells in long-lasting Graves disease. Trimming pared 7 bases from V and 4 bases from J, leaving 17 bases between. CDR1 and CDR2 from the germline V gene are SEHNR and FQNEAQ (reference sequence). This CDR3 region has 15 residues. Through Arm-PCR of CDR3 regions and iRepertoire HTBI primers, TCR beta libraries were built. TCRdb redid the calling of the multiplex PCR reads with MiXCR, one entry per CDR3 protein. Of 400,000 to 500,000 distinct CDR3 sequences in the sample, about 17% were seen once. Described time point: newly diagnosed GD, antithyroid drugs for less than 3 months. PBMCs were the source of the RNA used for TCR sequencing. These data were likewise used in another study, on T cells in Graves' hyperthyroidism and ophthalmopathy. That report adds: When the TCR CDR3 underwent first-round RT-PCR, the HTBI primer set was used. Peripheral blood also featured most of the thyroid clonotypes expanded above 0.001.

The input for sequencing was peripheral blood mononuclear cells (PBMCs), taken at new diagnosis, from a patient treated with antithyroid drugs. This TCR derives from a woman aged 25 to 39 with Graves disease. The rearrangement uses TRBV7-9 and TRBJ2-1; D is perhaps TRBD1 or TRBD2 (5 bases each). The CDR3 DNA reads TGTGCCAGCACCTCCTACCGGGACGCTTACAATGAGCAGTTCTTC. This translates into CASTSYRDAYNEQFF.